This TCR beta chain originates from a study of blood T cell repertoires in COVID-19. Source study methods: Counts of nucleated cells, estimated from reference gene primer amplification, were obtained. The table came from immunoSEQ multiplex PCR; TCRdb's copy has only in-frame clones and leaves some out. Clonal size and the V and J genes are those of that table, whereas D and trimming came from the DNA. The sample carries 500,000 to 600,000 clones, 85% to 90% recorded once. CDR3 length: 16 amino acids. V lost 2 bases and J 0 bases, leaving 13 bases between the germline ends. Germline assignment: CDR1 LGHNA and CDR2 YNFKEQ.

The sequencing sample was made of peripheral blood. The source is a woman between 50 and 59 years old with COVID-19, enrolled during active disease. The rearrangement joins TRBV4-2 to TRBJ1-2, with a tentative D call TRBD1 (5 bases). The CDR3 DNA is TGTGCCAGCAGCCAACGGGGCGGGAGTACTAACTATGGCTACACCTTC. Translation gives CASSQRGGSTNYGYTF.